This T cell receptor (beta chain) originates from a study of identical twins. TCRdb re-derived calls from the 5' RACE reads in MiXCR, one entry per CDR3 protein. The sample includes 520,000 or so distinct CDR3 sequences, roughly a fifth of them seen just once. CDR3 length: 15 residues. Germline loops: CDR1 SGHRS, CDR2 YFSETQ. V lost 5 bases and J lost 9; bases outside the gene matches: 10. In its sample, this clonotype was seen a few times. These same data were also listed under a study on T cells expressing NK-cell markers. From that report: Obtained from sorted CD3+CD56+NKG2C+, CD3+CD56+NKG2C- and CD3+CD56-NKG2C+ T cells were the TCR beta repertoires.

This TCR was sampled from a woman between 18 and 29 years old in good health. V gene TRBV5-1 combines with J gene TRBJ1-6, with TRBD1 matching 8 bases. Sequenced input: CD4+ T cells sorted from blood. The CDR3 DNA follows: TGCGCCAGCAGACCGCAGACAGGGGATTTTTCACCCCTCCACTTT. The encoded protein is CASRPQTGDFSPLHF.